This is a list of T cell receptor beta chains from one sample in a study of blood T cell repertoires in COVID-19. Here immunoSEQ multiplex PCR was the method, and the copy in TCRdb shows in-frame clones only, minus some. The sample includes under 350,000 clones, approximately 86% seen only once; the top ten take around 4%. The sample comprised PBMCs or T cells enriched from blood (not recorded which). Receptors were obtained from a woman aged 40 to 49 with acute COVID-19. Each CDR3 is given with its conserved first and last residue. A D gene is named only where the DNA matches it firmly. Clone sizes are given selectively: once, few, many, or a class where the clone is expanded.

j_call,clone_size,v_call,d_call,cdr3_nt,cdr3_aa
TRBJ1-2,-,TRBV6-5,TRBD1,TGTGCCAGCAGTTACTACCGGGACAGGCCCCTCAGAGGCTACACCTTC,CASSYYRDRPLRGYTF
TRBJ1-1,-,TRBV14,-,TGTGCCAGCAGCCAAGGGGGCAGGTATGAAGCTTTCTTT,CASSQGGRYEAFF
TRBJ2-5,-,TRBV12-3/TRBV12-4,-,TGTGCCAGCAGTTTTACACAAGAGACCCAGTACTTC,CASSFTQETQYF
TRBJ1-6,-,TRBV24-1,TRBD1,TGTGCCACCAGTGAGCCGGGACAGAGCTATAATTCACCCCTCCACTTT,CATSEPGQSYNSPLHF
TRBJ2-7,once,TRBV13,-,TGTGCCAGCAGCTTAGCGGACAAGCCAGATTTC,CASSLADKPDF
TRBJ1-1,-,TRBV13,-,TGTGCCAGCAGCTTAACAGGGCGGACTGAAGCTTTCTTT,CASSLTGRTEAFF
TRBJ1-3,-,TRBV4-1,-,TGCGCCAGCAGCCAAGATCCAGCCGGACAGTTACGAAACACCATATATTTT,CASSQDPAGQLRNTIYF
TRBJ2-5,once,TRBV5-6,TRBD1,TGTGCCAGCAGCTCGGGACAGGCCGACATAGAGACCCAGTACTTC,CASSSGQADIETQYF
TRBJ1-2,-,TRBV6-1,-,TGTGCCAGCAGTGTGTTTTCTCGCGGAGGGCAGGCCTATGGCTACACCTTC,CASSVFSRGGQAYGYTF
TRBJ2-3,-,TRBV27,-,TGTGCCACCAGAGATCGATCTATCGGGACAGATACGCAGTATTTT,CATRDRSIGTDTQYF
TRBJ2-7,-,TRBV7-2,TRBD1,TGTGCCAGCAGCTCACAGGGGGCCGGGCTCATGAGTACCTACGAGCAGTACTTC,CASSSQGAGLMSTYEQYF
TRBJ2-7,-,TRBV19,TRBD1,TGTGCCAGTAGTCCCCATCGAGGGGGGACAGGGGCCTGGGAGCAGTACTTC,CASSPHRGGTGAWEQYF
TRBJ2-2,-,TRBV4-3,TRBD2,TGCGCCAGCAGCCAACTGAGAGCGGGAGGGACCGGGGAGCTGTTTTTT,CASSQLRAGGTGELFF
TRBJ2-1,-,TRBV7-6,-,TGTGCCAGCAGCTTAGGTCCTACAGGGACCTCCTACAATGAGCAGTTCTTC,CASSLGPTGTSYNEQFF
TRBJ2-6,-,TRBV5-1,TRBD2,TGCGCCAGCAGCCCGACTAGCGGGAGGGTGGGGGCCAACGTCCTGACTTTC,CASSPTSGRVGANVLTF
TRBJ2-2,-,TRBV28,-,TGTGCCAGCCGCCACATTTTCCGAGCCAAAGGACTGAACACCGGGGAGCTGTTTTTT,CASRHIFRAKGLNTGELFF
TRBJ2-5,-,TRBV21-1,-,TGTGCCAGCAGCAAATATGCGTTACAAGAGACCCAGTACTTC,CASSKYALQETQYF
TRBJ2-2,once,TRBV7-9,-,TGTGCCAGCAGCTCAGGACAGCTCGGGGAGCTGTTTTTT,CASSSGQLGELFF
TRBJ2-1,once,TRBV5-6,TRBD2,TGTGCCAGCAGCTTGGCCGGGGGGGTATACAATGAGCAGTTCTTC,CASSLAGGVYNEQFF
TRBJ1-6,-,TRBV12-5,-,TGTGCTAGTGGGGATCAGGGGCGTTCACCCCTCCACTTT,CASGDQGRSPLHF
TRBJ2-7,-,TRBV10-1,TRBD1,TGCGCCAGCAGGTCCGACCGACAGGGGGCCTACGAGCAGTACTTC,CASRSDRQGAYEQYF
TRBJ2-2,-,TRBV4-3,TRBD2,TGCGCCAGCAGCCAAGACACTAGCGGGAGGGCCCGCGGGGAGCTGTTTTTT,CASSQDTSGRARGELFF
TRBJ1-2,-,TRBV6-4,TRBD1,TGTGCCAGCAGTGTTTCGACAGGGGTCGGCTACACCTTC,CASSVSTGVGYTF
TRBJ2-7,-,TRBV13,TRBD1,TGTGCCAGCTTAAAACGGACAGGGCTGCACGAGCAGTACTTC,CASLKRTGLHEQYF
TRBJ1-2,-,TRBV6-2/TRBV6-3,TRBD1,TGTGCCAGCAGCGACTATGGACAGGGGGCTTTCGGCTACACCTTC,CASSDYGQGAFGYTF
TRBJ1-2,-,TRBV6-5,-,TGTGCCAGTTCAAAGACAGCAGCTAACTATGGCTACACCTTC,CASSKTAANYGYTF
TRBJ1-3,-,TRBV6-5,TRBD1,TGTGCCACCCTAGGAGGGACAGTCTCTGGAAACACCATATATTTT,CATLGGTVSGNTIYF
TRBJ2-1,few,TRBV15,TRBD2,TGTGCCACCCGGGGAAAGCGGGAGGGTTACAATGAGCAGTTCTTC,CATRGKREGYNEQFF
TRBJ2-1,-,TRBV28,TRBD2,TGTGCCAGCAGTGTAGCGGGAGTTTGGAATGAGCAGTTCTTC,CASSVAGVWNEQFF
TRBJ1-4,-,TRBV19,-,TGTGCCAGTAGTATGCGGGAAGGGTGGAAACTGTTTTTT,CASSMREGWKLFF
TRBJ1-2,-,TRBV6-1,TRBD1,TGTGCCAGCGGTAGACAGGGGCAGTTAGATGGCTACACCTTC,CASGRQGQLDGYTF
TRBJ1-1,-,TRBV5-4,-,TGTGCCAGCGGACTCGGACAGAGAATCACTGAAGCTTTCTTT,CASGLGQRITEAFF
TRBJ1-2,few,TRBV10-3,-,TGTGCCACCACGGCCCCGGGGGATGGCTACACCTTC,CATTAPGDGYTF
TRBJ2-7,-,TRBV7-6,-,TGTGCCAGCAGCTTGGGAGAAACCTACGAGCAGTACTTC,CASSLGETYEQYF
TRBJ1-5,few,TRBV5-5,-,TGTGCCAGCAGCCCGACAGCGGGGCCCAATCAGCCCCAGCATTTT,CASSPTAGPNQPQHF
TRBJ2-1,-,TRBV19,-,TGTGCCAGTAGTATCTCCGGACAGTTAGGATCCTCCTACAATGAGCAGTTCTTC,CASSISGQLGSSYNEQFF
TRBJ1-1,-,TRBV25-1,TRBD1,TGTGCCAGCAGTGGGGACAGGGTGAACACTGAAGCTTTCTTT,CASSGDRVNTEAFF
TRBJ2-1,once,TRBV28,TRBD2,TGTGCCAGCAGTTTTCCTAGCGGGATAGGGTCCTACAATGAGCAGTTCTTC,CASSFPSGIGSYNEQFF
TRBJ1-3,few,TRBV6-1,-,TGTGCCAGCAGTGAAACAGGCGGTGGAAACACCATATATTTT,CASSETGGGNTIYF
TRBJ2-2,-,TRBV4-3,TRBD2,TGCGCCAGCAGCCGTAGCGGGAGCCACACCGGGGAGCTGTTTTTT,CASSRSGSHTGELFF
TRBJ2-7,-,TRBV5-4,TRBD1,TGTGCCAGCAGCTCGGGACAGCCGGAAACCTACGAGCAGTACTTC,CASSSGQPETYEQYF
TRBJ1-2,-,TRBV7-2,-,TGTGCCAGCAGCTTAGCGCCGGCGGGGGGCGCCGGAGGCTACACCTTC,CASSLAPAGGAGGYTF
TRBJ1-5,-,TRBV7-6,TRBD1,TGTGCCAGCAGCTCCAGGCAGGGGGGAAATCAGCCCCAGCATTTT,CASSSRQGGNQPQHF
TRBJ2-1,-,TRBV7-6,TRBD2,TGTGCCAGCAGCTTAACTGTCTCTAGCGGGAGGGCCGCTGAGCAGTTCTTC,CASSLTVSSGRAAEQFF
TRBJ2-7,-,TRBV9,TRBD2,TGTGCCAGCAGCGCCGGACTAGCGGGAGGTAACACCTACGAGCAGTACTTC,CASSAGLAGGNTYEQYF
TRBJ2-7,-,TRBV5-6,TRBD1,TGTGCCAGCAGCTTGGGGAGACAGGGGGCCCACGAGCAGTACTTC,CASSLGRQGAHEQYF